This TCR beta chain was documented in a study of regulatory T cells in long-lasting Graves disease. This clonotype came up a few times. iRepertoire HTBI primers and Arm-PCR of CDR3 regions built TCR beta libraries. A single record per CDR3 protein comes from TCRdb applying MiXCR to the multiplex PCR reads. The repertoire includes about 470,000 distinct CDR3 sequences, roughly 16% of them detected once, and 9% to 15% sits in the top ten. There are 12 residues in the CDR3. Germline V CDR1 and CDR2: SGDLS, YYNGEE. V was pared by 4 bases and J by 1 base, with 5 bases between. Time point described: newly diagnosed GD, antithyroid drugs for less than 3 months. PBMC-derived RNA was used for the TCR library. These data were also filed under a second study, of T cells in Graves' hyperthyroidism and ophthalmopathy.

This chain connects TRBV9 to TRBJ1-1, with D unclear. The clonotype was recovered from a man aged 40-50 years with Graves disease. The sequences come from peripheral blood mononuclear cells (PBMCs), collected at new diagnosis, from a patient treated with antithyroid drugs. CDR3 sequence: CASSKENTEAFF. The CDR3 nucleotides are TGTGCCAGCAGCAAGGAGAACACTGAAGCTTTCTTT.